This T cell receptor (beta chain) was captured by sequencing in a study of T cells in Graves' hyperthyroidism and ophthalmopathy. The CDR3 regions of TCR beta were amplified from RNA transcripts. The HTBI set primed first-round TCR CDR3 RT-PCR. From the multiplex PCR reads, TCRdb called clonotypes with MiXCR, one entry per CDR3 protein. The sample lists about 700,000 distinct CDR3 sequences; 13% to 15% were seen once. Germline CDR1 MNHEY, CDR2 SMNVEV (reference sequence). J was trimmed by 0 bases and V by 5 bases; bases with no gene match: 3. This CDR3 contains 16 residues. This clonotype has ten or more counts.

The rearrangement joins TRBV27 to TRBJ2-1, with 11 positions matching TRBD2. Sequencing used blood. The source of this sequence is a woman under 30 with Graves' hyperthyroidism. The CDR3 is CASSNTSGSSYNEQFF. DNA for the CDR3: TGTGCCAGCAGTAATACTAGCGGGAGCTCCTACAATGAGCAGTTCTTC.